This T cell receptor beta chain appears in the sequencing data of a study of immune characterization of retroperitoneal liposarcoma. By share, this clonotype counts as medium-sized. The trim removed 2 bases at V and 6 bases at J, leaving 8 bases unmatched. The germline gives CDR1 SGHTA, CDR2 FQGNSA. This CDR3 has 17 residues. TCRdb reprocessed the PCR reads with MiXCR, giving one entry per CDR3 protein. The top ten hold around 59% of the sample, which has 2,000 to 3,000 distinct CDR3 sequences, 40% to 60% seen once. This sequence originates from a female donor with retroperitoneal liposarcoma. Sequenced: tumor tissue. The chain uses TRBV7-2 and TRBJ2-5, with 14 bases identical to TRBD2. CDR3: CASSLSGTSGSMKTQYF. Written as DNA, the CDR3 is TGTGCCAGCAGCTTATCCGGGACTAGCGGGAGTATGAAGACCCAGTACTTC.